Below, 27 T cell receptor beta chains from the same sample are listed, as sequenced in a study of glioma-infiltrating T cells. Amplification of TCR alpha and beta CDR3 regions from RNA used iRepertoire nested multiplex PCR. MiXCR, run by TCRdb on the multiplex PCR reads, gives a single entry per CDR3 protein. The table lists some 180,000 distinct CDR3 sequences, approximately 30% of them singletons. Sample: glioma tissue, nonneoplastic brain tissue, or PBMCs (not recorded which). The receptor set was obtained from a human donor with low-grade glioma or glioblastoma, undergoing nonglioma brain surgery, or in good health (not recorded which).

The chain joins TRBV19 to TRBJ2-1, with 10 bases lining up with TRBD1. Trimming took 7 bases from V and 4 from J; bases not matched to a gene: 7. The CDR3 sequence is 15 residues long. Germline V gene sequence: CDR1 LNHDA, CDR2 SQIVND (reference sequence). CDR3: CASTTGTGAYNEQFF. The CDR3 DNA reads as TGTGCCAGTACCACTGGGACAGGGGCGTACAATGAGCAGTTCTTC.

Turning to this clonotype: A much larger clone lies one base from this, so it may be a read error. The rearrangement joins TRBV7-2 to TRBJ1-2, with 7 bases matching TRBD1. CDR3 length equals 15 residues. In germline, CDR1 is SGHTA, CDR2 FQGNSA. The CDR3 loop is CASSFDREIIYDYTF. CDR3 sequence (DNA): TGTGCCAGCAGCTTCGACAGGGAGATAATCTATGACTACACCTTC.

The table lists this clonotype with many counts. The gene calls are TRBV12-3 or TRBV12-4 and TRBJ2-1, with D tentatively TRBD2 (5 bases). CDR3 size: 13 residues. Trimming pared 2 bases from V and 7 bases from J, leaving 9 bases between. The CDR3 protein is CASSLLSGNEQFF. CDR3 sequence (DNA): TGTGCCAGCAGTTTACTTTCGGGGAATGAGCAGTTCTTC.

This clonotype has just a few counts. A junction end diverges from the germline sequence, so it may reflect a read error. This chain connects TRBV5-1 to TRBJ2-3; D unresolved. The CDR3 runs 16 residues. CDR1 is SGHRS and CDR2 is YFSETQ in the germline V gene. CDR3 region: CATSRARVESTDTQYF. CDR3 nucleotides: TGCGCCACCAGCCGTGCTCGGGTAGAAAGCACAGATACGCAGTATTTT.

The sample holds many counts of this clonotype. This sequence joins TRBV7-9 and TRBJ2-7; D uncertain. The CDR3 runs to 13 residues. V shed 5 bases and J shed 3 bases, with 11 bases lying between them. Germline lookup yields CDR1 SEHNR and CDR2 FQNEAQ (reference sequence). CDR3 bases: TGTGCCAGCAGCCGATTTACTGGCTACGAGCAGTACTTC. This translates into CASSRFTGYEQYF.

In the case of this clonotype: The junction departs from the called germline gene at one end, perhaps through a read error. The CDR3 nucleotides read TGTGCCAGCAGTGTGGGCGGGGAGAACACTGAGGCTTTCTTC. Translated, it gives CASSVGGENTEAFF. V and J are TRBV2 and TRBJ1-1; D gene uncertain. The CDR3 has 14 residues. CDR1 SNHLY and CDR2 FYNNEI come from the germline V gene.

This clonotype was counted a few times. The V call is TRBV12-3 or TRBV12-4, the J call TRBJ2-1; TRBD2 matches 14 bases. The CDR3 has 17 residues. Losses at the gene ends were 4 bases for V and 3 bases for J; bases not matched to a gene: 5. Written as DNA, the CDR3 is TGTGCCAGCAGTTCCGCGGGGACTAGCGGGAGCTACAATGAGCAGTTCTTC. Its protein product is CASSSAGTSGSYNEQFF.

In this sample, this clonotype turned up many times. This sequence joins TRBV14 and TRBJ2-4; D is unclear. V was pared by 5 bases and J by 6 bases, with 11 bases between. This CDR3 spans 13 amino acids. Germline CDR1 is SGHDN and CDR2 is FVKESK. This CDR3 reads CASSIGSGNIQYF. The CDR3 bases are TGTGCCAGCAGCATTGGAAGTGGAAACATTCAGTACTTC.

This clonotype occurred many times. An end of the junction differs from the germline gene, which may be a read error. This chain uses TRBV10-1 with TRBJ1-1, with 7 bases matching TRBD1. The CDR3 loop spans 10 amino acids. Looked up from germline, CDR1 is WNHNN and CDR2 is SYGVQD (reference sequence). In DNA form, the CDR3 reads TGCGCCATACGGCCGGGACAGAAGCCCTTT. Its translation: CAIRPGQKPF.

V is TRBV19 and J is TRBJ1-5; D may be TRBD1 (5 bases). Trimming pared 3 bases from V and 1 base from J, leaving 13 bases between. Germline V gives CDR1 LNHDA, CDR2 SQIVND (reference sequence). This CDR3 has 16 amino acids. The CDR3 nucleotides read TGTGCCAGTAGTATCGGGACCCGGGGAAGCAATCAGCCCCAGCATTTT. It is translated as CASSIGTRGSNQPQHF.

The V call is TRBV4-1, the J call TRBJ2-7; TRBD1 aligns across 11 bases. V trimming: 2 bases; J trimming: 2 bases; junction bases outside the gene matches: 5. The CDR3 totals 16 residues. CDR1 is MGHRA and CDR2 is YSYEKL in the germline V gene. The CDR3 coding sequence is TGCGCCAGCAGCCAATTTCCGGGACAGGGGGCCTACGAGCAGTACTTC. As protein: CASSQFPGQGAYEQYF.

Worth noting for this clonotype: Its ends do not fully match the called genes, so a read error is possible. The J gene is TRBJ2-2, the V gene TRBV3-1; D tentatively reads TRBD1 or TRBD2 (5 bases each). Germline V gene lookup returns CDR1 LGHDT and CDR2 YNNKEL (reference sequence). The CDR3 consists of 14 residues. CDR3 sequence (DNA): TGTGCCAGCAGCCACGTGACAGTAACCGGGGAGATGTTTTTT. It specifies CASSHVTVTGEMFF.

This clonotype was counted ten times or more. This sequence joins TRBV7-3 and TRBJ2-3; 7 bases line up with TRBD2. Germline V gives CDR1 SGHTA, CDR2 FQGTGA. J lost 5 bases, V lost 3 bases, and 8 bases had no gene match. The CDR3 has 15 residues. The CDR3: CASSFGREAKDTQYF. CDR3 coding DNA: TGTGCCAGCAGCTTTGGACGGGAGGCAAAAGATACGCAGTATTTT.

The table lists this clonotype with a count of one. A read error is possible here, since a much larger clone lies one base away. The V and J genes are TRBV7-2 and TRBJ1-5; D ambiguous. V was cut by 3 bases and J by 6 bases, with 18 bases left in between. The CDR3 length is 16 residues. Germline CDR1 is SGHTA and CDR2 is FQGNSA. CDR3 amino acids: CASSFGKGVGGQPQHF. Written as DNA, the CDR3 is TGTGCCAGCAGCTTCGGGAAGGGAGTAGGCGGTCAGCCCCAGCATTTT.

Note on this clonotype: One end of the junction fails to match germline, which may point to a read error. The chain uses TRBV24-1 and TRBJ2-7; no clear D gene. The CDR3 consists of 18 residues. Germline assignment: CDR1 KGHDR and CDR2 SFDVKD. In DNA form, the CDR3 reads TGTGCCATCAGTGCCAACGAAGGGTCGGGCTCAGCATACTACGAGCAGTACTTC. Protein product: CAISANEGSGSAYYEQYF.

The genes are TRBV3-1 and TRBJ2-3; 12 nucleotides line up with TRBD2. The junction had 4 bases not matched to a gene; V was cut back by 6 bases and J by 6 bases. Germline lookup yields CDR1 LGHDT and CDR2 YNNKEL (reference sequence). The CDR3 covers 14 residues. CDR3 DNA sequence: TGTGCCAGCAGACCGACTAGCGGGAGCGATACGCAGTATTTT. The encoded protein is CASRPTSGSDTQYF.

This clonotype was observed a handful of times. This rearrangement joins TRBV12-3 or TRBV12-4 to TRBJ2-1; possibly TRBD2 for D (7 bases). The CDR3 is 16 residues long. V lost 0 bases and J 7 bases, leaving 16 bases between the germline ends. In DNA form, the CDR3 reads TGTGCCAGCAGTTTAGCGGGAGGGACAATAGCGAATGAGCAGTTCTTC. Translated: CASSLAGGTIANEQFF.

The V and J genes are TRBV11-2 and TRBJ2-3; D is possibly TRBD2 (6 bases). The V and J ends lost 3 bases and 4 bases respectively, with 17 bases between them. CDR1 is SGHAT, CDR2 FQNNGV, per germline. This CDR3 region has 16 residues. The CDR3 region has the DNA TGTGCCAGCAGCTTTCCGTTGCGGGATCCTCCAGATACGCAGTATTTT. Amino acid sequence: CASSFPLRDPPDTQYF.

This clonotype was observed a handful of times. V is TRBV5-4 and J is TRBJ1-4; perhaps TRBD1 as D (6 bases). V was clipped by 5 bases and J by 3 bases, with 11 bases between them. CDR3 length: 14 amino acids. Germline CDR1 is SGHNT and CDR2 is YYREEE (reference sequence). Here the CDR3 reads CASSRDIANEKLFF. DNA of the CDR3: TGTGCCAGCAGTCGGGACATCGCTAATGAAAAACTGTTTTTT.

In this sample, this clonotype turned up many times. The chain couples TRBV7-6 to TRBJ1-2, with a possible D match to TRBD1 (6 bases). This CDR3 is 13 amino acids long. The V end was cut by 2 bases, the J end by 6 bases, with 10 bases between. Germline CDR1 reads SGHVS; CDR2 reads FNYEAQ. Here the CDR3 DNA reads TGTGCCAGCAGCTTACAGCCAGGGGATGGCTACACCTTC. This gives the protein CASSLQPGDGYTF. Variable domain in full (rest from reference TRBV7-6 and TRBJ1-2): GAGVSQSPRYKVTKRGQDVALRCDPISGHVSLYWYRQALGQGPEFLTYFNYEAQQDKSGLPNDRFSAERPEGSISTLTIQRTEQRDSAMYRCASSLQPGDGYTFGSGTRLTVV.

This clonotype was seen many times. The genes are TRBV28 and TRBJ2-3, with TRBD1 as a possible D gene (5 bases). This CDR3 is built from 14 residues. Trimming cost V 7 bases and J 0 bases, with 11 bases left between them. From germline, CDR1 is MDHEN and CDR2 SYDVKM. CDR3 DNA: TGTGCCAGCAACTTGGCAGGGAGCACAGATACGCAGTATTTT. Residues: CASNLAGSTDTQYF.

The sample holds many counts of this clonotype. The chain links TRBV20-1 to TRBJ1-5, with a tentative D call TRBD1 (5 bases). CDR1 and CDR2 from the germline V gene are DFQATT and SNEGSKA (reference sequence). CDR3 length: 13 amino acids. V lost 4 bases to trimming and J lost 6 bases, with 13 bases between them. The CDR3 is CSATTEGGQPQHF. Written as DNA, the CDR3 is TGCAGTGCTACGACAGAGGGTGGTCAGCCCCAGCATTTT.

At least ten counts were recorded for this clonotype. The rearrangement links TRBV7-8 to TRBJ2-1; D possibly corresponds to TRBD2 (5 bases). The V gene lost 4 bases and the J gene lost 5 bases, with 15 bases spanning the gap. The CDR3 is made up of 15 amino acids. In germline, CDR1 is SGHVS, CDR2 FQNEAQ. The CDR3 DNA reads TGTGCCAGCAGCTCCGCTTCGGGGTCAAACAATGAGCAGTTCTTC. The encoded protein is CASSSASGSNNEQFF.

As for this clonotype: A much larger clonotype is one base distant, so this may be a read error. This rearrangement joins TRBV10-3 to TRBJ2-1; D is unclear. Germline V gene lookup returns CDR1 ENHRY and CDR2 SYGVKD. With 4 bases removed from V and 7 bases from J, the gap between germline ends came to 11 bases. The CDR3 has 13 amino acids. As DNA, the CDR3 is TGTGCCATCAGTGGGACCGACCCGAATGAGCAGTTCTTC. Residues: CAISGTDPNEQFF.

At least ten counts were recorded for this clonotype. J is TRBJ2-1 and V is TRBV19; D is ambiguous. This CDR3 spans 14 amino acids. CDR1 LNHDA and CDR2 SQIVND come from the germline V gene (reference sequence). V gave up 5 bases and J gave up 0 bases, with 8 bases separating them. DNA for the CDR3: TGTGCCAGTAGTGGCGACCCCTCCTACAATGAGCAGTTCTTC. Amino acid sequence: CASSGDPSYNEQFF.

As regards this clonotype: At one boundary the junction diverges from the germline segment, which might be a read error. Written as DNA, the CDR3 is TGTGCCGGCACTAGGAGCACAGATACGCATTATTTT. It translates to CAGTRSTDTHYF. V gene TRBV6-2 or TRBV6-3 combines with J gene TRBJ2-3; D might be TRBD2 (5 bases). The CDR3 runs to 12 residues. Germline CDR1 reads MNHEY; CDR2 reads SVGEGT.

The chain uses TRBV10-3 and TRBJ2-4; possibly TRBD2 for D (6 bases). The V end lost 6 bases, the J end lost 1 base, and 19 bases lay between the germline ends. CDR1 ENHRY and CDR2 SYGVKD come from the germline V gene. This CDR3 region has 17 residues. CDR3 sequence: CAISPRRDSLAKNIQYF. For the CDR3, the DNA is TGTGCCATCAGCCCCCGGCGGGATTCCCTTGCCAAAAACATTCAGTACTTC.